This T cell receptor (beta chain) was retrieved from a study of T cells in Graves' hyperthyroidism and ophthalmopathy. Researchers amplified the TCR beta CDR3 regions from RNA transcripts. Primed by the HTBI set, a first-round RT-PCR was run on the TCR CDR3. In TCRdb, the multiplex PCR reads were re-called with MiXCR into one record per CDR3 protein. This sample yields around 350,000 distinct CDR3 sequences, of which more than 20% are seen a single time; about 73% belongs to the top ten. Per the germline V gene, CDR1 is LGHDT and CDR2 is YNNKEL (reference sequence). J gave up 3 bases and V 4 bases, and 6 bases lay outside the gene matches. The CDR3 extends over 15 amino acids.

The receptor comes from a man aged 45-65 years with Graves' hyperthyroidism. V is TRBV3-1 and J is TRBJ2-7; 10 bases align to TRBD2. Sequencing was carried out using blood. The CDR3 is CASSRGLAEYYEQYF. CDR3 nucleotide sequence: TGTGCCAGCAGCCGCGGACTAGCGGAGTACTACGAGCAGTACTTC.